The 16 T cell receptor beta chains below come from one sample, sequenced in a study of T cells after yellow fever vaccination. TCRdb re-called the 5' RACE reads through MiXCR, storing one row per CDR3 protein. The repertoire holds under 250,000 distinct CDR3 sequences, with 6.9% as singletons. The specimen was CD4+ T cells sorted from PBMCs, collected 15 days after the yellow fever booster vaccination. The source of these receptors is a man aged 25-40 years who received the YFV17D yellow fever vaccine.

This clonotype was seen a few times. This rearrangement joins TRBV7-9 to TRBJ1-6; D might be TRBD1 (6 bases). V shed 3 bases and J shed 4 bases, with 16 bases lying between them. CDR1 SEHNR and CDR2 FQNEAQ come from the germline V gene (reference sequence). The length of the CDR3 is 17 residues. The CDR3 loop is CASSFDWGPGYNSPLHF. CDR3 in DNA: TGTGCCAGCAGCTTTGACTGGGGGCCCGGGTATAATTCACCCCTCCACTTT.

This clonotype was picked up a small number of times. The chain employs TRBV6-5 and TRBJ2-5, with 8 bases identical to TRBD2. Per the germline V gene, CDR1 is MNHEY and CDR2 is SVGAGI. V dropped 4 bases and J dropped 2; count of bases not matched to a gene: 6. The CDR3 has 15 residues. The CDR3 loop is CASSWTGGQQETQYF. DNA for the CDR3: TGTGCCAGCAGTTGGACGGGAGGGCAACAAGAGACCCAGTACTTC.

This clonotype came up many times. The genes are TRBV5-1 and TRBJ2-1; a weak D match, TRBD2 (5 bases). The length of the CDR3 is 13 residues. CDR1 and CDR2 (germline): SGHRS, YFSETQ. With 4 bases removed from V and 11 bases from J, the gap between germline ends came to 16 bases. Here the CDR3 reads CASSPEDLQKQFF. The CDR3 region has the DNA TGCGCCAGCAGCCCCGAGGACTTGCAAAAGCAGTTCTTC.

The sample holds a few counts of this clonotype. The J gene is TRBJ2-1, the V gene TRBV27; the D gene is possibly TRBD1 (6 bases). Trimming shortened V by 3 bases and J by 9 bases, and 15 bases separated the two germline ends. The CDR3 consists of 14 residues. Germline lookup yields CDR1 MNHEY and CDR2 SMNVEV (reference sequence). In DNA form, the CDR3 reads TGTGCCAGCAGTTTCCGTACAGGGTACGGTGAGCAGTTCTTC. Protein: CASSFRTGYGEQFF.

The sample holds a few counts of this clonotype. The rearrangement uses TRBV5-6 and TRBJ1-1; 10 nucleotides align to TRBD1. This CDR3 contains 12 residues. V gave up 4 bases and J gave up 11 bases; unmatched junction bases: 5. Per the germline V gene, CDR1 is SGHDT and CDR2 is YYEEEE. The CDR3: CASSPRTGGAFF. DNA for the CDR3: TGTGCCAGCAGCCCCAGGACAGGGGGGGCTTTCTTT.

This clonotype was found many times. V is TRBV29-1 and J is TRBJ2-2; D possibly corresponds to TRBD1 (6 bases). V was trimmed by 0 bases and J by 3 bases, leaving 11 bases between them. The CDR3 runs 15 residues. Looked up from germline, CDR1 is SQVTM and CDR2 is ANQGSEA. The CDR3 bases are TGCAGCGTTGAAGATCGGCAGGGGCACACCGGGGAGCTGTTTTTT. Translated, it gives CSVEDRQGHTGELFF.

The chain joins TRBV5-1 to TRBJ1-2; TRBD1 is a possible D gene (5 bases). V was clipped by 4 bases and J by 1 base, with 11 bases between them. CDR1 and CDR2 (germline): SGHRS, YFSETQ. The CDR3 length is 14 residues. Here the CDR3 reads CASSDGQGNYGYTF. CDR3 bases: TGCGCCAGCAGCGATGGCCAGGGTAACTATGGCTACACCTTC. Using reference TRBV5-1 and TRBJ1-2 for the parts outside the CDR3, the full variable domain is KAGVTQTPRYLIKTRGQQVTLSCSPISGHRSVSWYQQTPGQGLQFLFEYFSETQRNKGNFPGRFSGRQFSNSRSEMNVSTLELGDSALYLCASSDGQGNYGYTFGSGTRLTVV.

The chain has TRBV20-1 and TRBJ1-4; D not resolved. The V gene's germline CDR1 is DFQATT and CDR2 SNEGSKA (reference sequence). The CDR3 runs to 13 residues. V lost 6 bases, J lost 12 bases, and 20 bases lay in between. DNA for the CDR3: TGCAGTGCCGGAGCGACCGACTCCTATGAACTGTTTTTT. Its translation is CSAGATDSYELFF.

This chain uses TRBV4-3 with TRBJ2-3, with 14 bases fitting TRBD2. CDR3 length equals 16 residues. Trimming took 1 base from V and 6 from J; bases not matched to a gene: 3. Looked up from germline, CDR1 is LGHNA and CDR2 is YSLEER. This CDR3 reads CASSQGGLAGADTQYF. The CDR3 DNA reads as TGCGCCAGCAGCCAAGGGGGACTAGCGGGAGCGGATACGCAGTATTTT.

The table lists this clonotype with a few counts. The genes are TRBV5-1 and TRBJ2-1; the match to TRBD1 covers 11 bases. Germline V gene lookup returns CDR1 SGHRS and CDR2 YFSETQ. V dropped 0 bases and J dropped 7; count of bases not matched to a gene: 3. CDR3 length: 15 amino acids. CDR3 DNA sequence: TGCGCCAGCAGCTTGGCCGGGACAGGGGGGAATGAGCAGTTCTTC. Translation gives CASSLAGTGGNEQFF.

This clonotype has ten or more counts. The gene calls are TRBV20-1 and TRBJ2-1; D might be TRBD2 (5 bases). CDR1 is DFQATT, CDR2 SNEGSKA, per germline (reference sequence). Trimming stripped 5 bases from V and 6 bases from J, with 5 bases between. The CDR3 totals 10 residues. The CDR3 is CSAGLNEQFF. Here the CDR3 DNA reads TGCAGTGCTGGACTCAATGAGCAGTTCTTC.

This clonotype was counted many times. The rearrangement uses TRBV29-1 and TRBJ1-1; 7 bases agree with TRBD1. Germline CDR1 reads SQVTM; CDR2 reads ANQGSEA. The junction had 8 bases not matched to a gene; V was cut back by 6 bases and J by 1 base. The CDR3 extends over 14 amino acids. CDR3 in amino acids: CSVHRGGGNTEAFF. CDR3 bases: TGCAGCGTCCACAGGGGAGGCGGGAACACTGAAGCTTTCTTT.

There are many counts of this clonotype. V and J are TRBV24-1 and TRBJ2-7, with D hard to call. V gave up 7 bases and J gave up 6 bases, with 15 bases separating them. CDR3 length: 13 residues. The germline V gene encodes CDR1 KGHDR and CDR2 SFDVKD. CDR3 bases: TGTGCCACCAGCCCCCGGGCCTCAGGCGAGCAGTACTTC. Translating it yields CATSPRASGEQYF.

There are many counts of this clonotype. The V call is TRBV14, the J call TRBJ2-1, with D maybe TRBD2 (6 bases). Germline V lookup: CDR1 SGHDN, CDR2 FVKESK. The V end was cut by 0 bases, the J end by 4 bases, with 13 bases between. The CDR3 length is 16 residues. The CDR3 DNA follows: TGTGCCAGCAGCCAAGATCGGGCGCGGGATTACAATGAGCAGTTCTTC. Its translation is CASSQDRARDYNEQFF.

This clonotype was counted at least ten times. The chain employs TRBV7-2 and TRBJ1-3; possible D gene TRBD1, 5 bases. This CDR3 has 14 amino acids. Germline CDR1 reads SGHTA; CDR2 reads FQGNSA. V was pared by 3 bases and J by 6 bases, with 12 bases between. The CDR3 sequence: CASSFSDGQNTIYF. CDR3 in DNA: TGTGCCAGCAGCTTCTCTGACGGACAAAACACCATATATTTT.

This clonotype has at least ten counts. The V gene is TRBV28, the J gene TRBJ2-5, with TRBD1 as a possible D gene (6 bases). V lost 1 base and J 3 bases, leaving 9 bases between the germline ends. CDR1 is MDHEN, CDR2 SYDVKM, per germline. The CDR3 has 14 residues. In nucleotides, the CDR3 is TGTGCCAGCAGTTTATCAGGGGCCAAAGAGACCCAGTACTTC. Encoded protein: CASSLSGAKETQYF.